The present TCR beta chain was sequenced within a study of blood T cell repertoires in COVID-19. Data came from immunoSEQ multiplex PCR; TCRdb stores just in-frame clones and leaves some out. The table has roughly 81,000 clones, around 83% seen once. The CDR3 spans 16 residues. CDR1 is SGHRS, CDR2 YFSETQ, per germline. Trimming took off 0 bases at V and 0 bases at J, with 10 bases between the two ends. The V gene is TRBV5-1, the J gene TRBJ2-1, with a weak D call TRBD1 (5 bases). The sequence was collected from a woman between 65 and 79 years old with acute or convalescent COVID-19. Source material: peripheral blood. The CDR3 nucleotides are TGCGCCAGCAGCTTGGTAAGGACACACTCCTACAATGAGCAGTTCTTC. Amino acids: CASSLVRTHSYNEQFF.